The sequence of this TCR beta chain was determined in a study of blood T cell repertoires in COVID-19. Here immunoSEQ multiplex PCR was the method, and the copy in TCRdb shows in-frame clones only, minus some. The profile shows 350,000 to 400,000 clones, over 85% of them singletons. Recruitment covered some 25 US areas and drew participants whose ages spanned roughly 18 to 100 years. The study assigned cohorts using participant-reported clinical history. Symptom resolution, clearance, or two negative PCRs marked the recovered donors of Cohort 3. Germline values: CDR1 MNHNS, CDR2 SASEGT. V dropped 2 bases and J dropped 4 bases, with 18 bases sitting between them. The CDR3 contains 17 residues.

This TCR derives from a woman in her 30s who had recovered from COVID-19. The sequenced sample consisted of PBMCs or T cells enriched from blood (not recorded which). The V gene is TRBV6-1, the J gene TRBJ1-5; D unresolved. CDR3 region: CASSELAGRGGNQPQHF. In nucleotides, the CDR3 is TGTGCCAGCAGTGAACTTGCGGGCCGAGGAGGGAATCAGCCCCAGCATTTT.